The present TCR beta chain was sequenced within a study of blood T cell repertoires in COVID-19. Study overall: Samples of COVID-19 (acute and convalescent) were obtained from the United States, Italy and Spain. From T cells, B-cell-depleted T cells, or PBMCs came the material, which was cDNA or gDNA.

Assay: immunoSEQ multiplex PCR; the TCRdb copy retains only in-frame clones and omits some. Counted here are some 120,000 clones, approximately 78% occurring once; the ten biggest clones make up 7% to 9%. Germline lookup yields CDR1 KGHSH and CDR2 LQKENI. With 2 bases removed from V and 5 bases from J, the gap between germline ends came to 16 bases. This CDR3 is 15 amino acids long. This clone has a single count. The chain links TRBV18 to TRBJ2-7, with D possibly matching TRBD1 (6 bases). The receptor comes from a man between 65 and 79 years old with acute or convalescent COVID-19. Material for sequencing was peripheral blood. CDR3 residues: CASSPNTGPTNEQYF. The CDR3 nucleotides read TGTGCCAGCTCACCAAATACAGGGCCAACTAACGAGCAGTACTTC.